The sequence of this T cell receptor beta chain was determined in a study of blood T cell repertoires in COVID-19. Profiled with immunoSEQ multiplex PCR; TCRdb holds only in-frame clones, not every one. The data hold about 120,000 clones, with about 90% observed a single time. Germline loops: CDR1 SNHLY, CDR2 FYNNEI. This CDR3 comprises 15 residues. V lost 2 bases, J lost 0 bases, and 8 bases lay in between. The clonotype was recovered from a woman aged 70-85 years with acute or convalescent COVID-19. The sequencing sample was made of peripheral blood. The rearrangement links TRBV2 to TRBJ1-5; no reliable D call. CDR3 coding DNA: TGTGCCAGCAGTGAACGAGGGCTTAGCAATCAGCCCCAGCATTTT. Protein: CASSERGLSNQPQHF.